The entry below gives a single T cell receptor (beta chain) sequence along with its context. Patients of the Seattle cohort, enrolled during active infection, were followed longitudinally. Per the germline V gene, CDR1 is SGHVS and CDR2 is FQNEAQ. The ends lost 6 bases at V and 6 bases at J; junction bases unmatched: 10. CDR3 length equals 14 residues. The authors' processing: Reference gene primers were amplified, and this amplification served to estimate nucleated cell counts. Clones were read by immunoSEQ multiplex PCR, and TCRdb kept only the in-frame ones, dropping some. V, J and clone size are taken as reported in that table, and D and trimming were inferred from the DNA itself. The sample yields over 80,000 clones, about 74% seen once. These data belong to a study of blood T cell repertoires in COVID-19. As for the study in general: COVID-19 samples, acute and convalescent, were from the United States, Italy and Spain. The analysed material was cDNA or gDNA that came from T cells, B-cell-depleted T cells, or PBMCs.

Specimen: peripheral blood. This clonotype was sampled from a man aged 65-85 years with COVID-19, enrolled during active disease. The gene calls are TRBV7-8 and TRBJ2-7; 8 bases match TRBD2. The CDR3 loop reads CASRRRGEWAEQYF. CDR3 nucleotides: TGTGCCAGCAGGCGGCGGGGGGAGTGGGCCGAGCAGTACTTC.